A selection of T cell receptor beta chains follows, all from one sample in a study of blood T cell repertoires in COVID-19. Generated by immunoSEQ multiplex PCR, the TCRdb table keeps only in-frame clones and is missing some. The sample carries over 60,000 clones, nearly 90% recorded once. Sequences were obtained from peripheral blood. The receptors come from a woman aged 50 to 65 with active COVID-19. Each CDR3 is given with its conserved first and last residue. The D gene is left open where the match is weak. Not all rows give a size; the values are once, few, many and, for expanded clones, a class.

CDR3 DNA,CDR3 protein,V gene,J gene,D gene,clone size
TGCGCCAGCAGCTTGTACAGGGGGGAGGATACGCAGTATTTT,CASSLYRGEDTQYF,TRBV5-1,TRBJ2-3,TRBD1,.
TGTGCCAGCAGCATGACCGGGACAGGGGTCCCTCAGGAGACCCAGTACTTC,CASSMTGTGVPQETQYF,TRBV7-3,TRBJ2-5,TRBD1,.
TGTGCCAGCAGTCCGGGACAGGGAGGGCACGAGCAGTACTTC,CASSPGQGGHEQYF,TRBV27,TRBJ2-7,TRBD1,.
TGTGCCACCACCCCTGGGGGCTTCACAGATACGCAGTATTTT,CATTPGGFTDTQYF,TRBV19,TRBJ2-3,.,.
TGTGCCAGCAGAGACAGGGGGGGAAACACTGAAGCTTTCTTT,CASRDRGGNTEAFF,TRBV6-5,TRBJ1-1,TRBD1,.
TGTGCCAGCAGTTCGCGGGACAGGGGGTTTGAAAAACTGTTTTTT,CASSSRDRGFEKLFF,TRBV6-6,TRBJ1-4,TRBD1,.
TGTGCCAGCAGCCGGGGACTAGCGGGAGCAGATACGCAGTATTTT,CASSRGLAGADTQYF,TRBV6-5,TRBJ2-3,TRBD2,.
TGTGCCAGCAGCTTAGGTGACAGAGAGACCCAGTACTTC,CASSLGDRETQYF,TRBV11-2,TRBJ2-5,.,.
TGCGCCAGCAGTTTCCAACAGGGGCCTGGCGAGCAGTACTTC,CASSFQQGPGEQYF,TRBV5-1,TRBJ2-7,TRBD1,.
TGCGCCAGCAGCCAAGGCCCGACAGGGGGTTCCTACGAGCAGTACTTC,CASSQGPTGGSYEQYF,TRBV4-1,TRBJ2-7,TRBD1,.
TGCGCCAGCAGCAAAGGACTAGCGGGAGGAACCGGGGAGCTGTTTTTT,CASSKGLAGGTGELFF,TRBV4-1,TRBJ2-2,TRBD2,.
TGTGCCAGCAGTCCACCCAAGGGGAAAAGCACTGAAGCTTTCTTT,CASSPPKGKSTEAFF,TRBV28,TRBJ1-1,.,.
TGTGCCAGCAGGGGTTGGGAGGTCGAAAAACTGTTTTTT,CASRGWEVEKLFF,TRBV12-3/TRBV12-4,TRBJ1-4,.,.
TGCACCAGCAGCCAAGATTCCAGGGGGTACACTGAAGCTTTCTTT,CTSSQDSRGYTEAFF,TRBV1,TRBJ1-1,.,few
TGTGCCAGTGGAACCGGGACACCAAGAAGCTCTGGGGCCAACGTCCTGACTTTC,CASGTGTPRSSGANVLTF,TRBV19,TRBJ2-6,.,.
TGTGCCAGCAGCTTAGGGGCTAGCGGGACCCAAGAGACCCAGTACTTC,CASSLGASGTQETQYF,TRBV11-2,TRBJ2-5,TRBD2,.
TGTGCTAGTGGTTTGCCCGGGACAGGGGGCAGCGGCAATCAGCCCCAGCATTTT,CASGLPGTGGSGNQPQHF,TRBV12-5,TRBJ1-5,TRBD1,.
TGTGCCAGCAGTAGGCGGGGGGAGGGCCTTGAGACCCAGTACTTC,CASSRRGEGLETQYF,TRBV28,TRBJ2-5,TRBD2,.
TGTGCCAGCAGCCAAGATCTCTCCAGGGCGTACACAGATACGCAGTATTTT,CASSQDLSRAYTDTQYF,TRBV14,TRBJ2-3,.,.
TGTGCCAGCAGCGGGACAGCAAGCAATCAGCCCCAGCATTTT,CASSGTASNQPQHF,TRBV28,TRBJ1-5,TRBD1,.
TGTGCCAGCAGTCTCGGGACTACTTACGAGCAGTACTTC,CASSLGTTYEQYF,TRBV27,TRBJ2-7,TRBD2,.
TGCAGCGTTGACATCGGGACAGGGGGCTACGAGCAGTACTTC,CSVDIGTGGYEQYF,TRBV29-1,TRBJ2-7,TRBD1,.
TGTGCCAGCAGCTTACTAGCGGGAGTGGGCAATGAGCAGTTCTTC,CASSLLAGVGNEQFF,TRBV7-9,TRBJ2-1,TRBD2,.
TGTGCCACCAGTGACACCGGGGGGGACAGGGACTCCTACGAGCAGTACTTC,CATSDTGGDRDSYEQYF,TRBV24-1,TRBJ2-7,.,.
TGTGCCAGCAGTCACGGGACACCCCAAGGACCCCTCCACTTT,CASSHGTPQGPLHF,TRBV6-6,TRBJ1-6,.,few
TGCACCAGCAGCCAAATTAGCGGGAGGGGGGATACGCAGTATTTT,CTSSQISGRGDTQYF,TRBV1,TRBJ2-3,.,once
TGCGCCAGCAGCCAACCAGGGAGCGGGGCCAACGAGCAGTACTTC,CASSQPGSGANEQYF,TRBV4-1,TRBJ2-7,TRBD2,once
TGCGCCAGCAGCGCTACAGGGATCGGGGAGCTGTTTTTT,CASSATGIGELFF,TRBV5-1,TRBJ2-2,.,.
TGTGCCAGCAGCTTAGAGGCTAGGCCGATCGAGCAGTACTTC,CASSLEARPIEQYF,TRBV7-9,TRBJ2-7,.,.
TGTGCCAGCAGCTCGGGATCCCCCTACGAGCAGTACTTC,CASSSGSPYEQYF,TRBV5-6,TRBJ2-7,.,.
TGTGCCAGCAGTCCCCACGTCTTAAAGGGGGCAGCCCACCGGGAGCTGTTTTTT,CASSPHVLKGAAHRELFF,TRBV27,TRBJ2-2,TRBD1,.
TGTGCCAGCAGCTTAGAAGGGGCAGGGAAGAACGAAAAACTGTTTTTT,CASSLEGAGKNEKLFF,TRBV5-8,TRBJ1-4,.,.